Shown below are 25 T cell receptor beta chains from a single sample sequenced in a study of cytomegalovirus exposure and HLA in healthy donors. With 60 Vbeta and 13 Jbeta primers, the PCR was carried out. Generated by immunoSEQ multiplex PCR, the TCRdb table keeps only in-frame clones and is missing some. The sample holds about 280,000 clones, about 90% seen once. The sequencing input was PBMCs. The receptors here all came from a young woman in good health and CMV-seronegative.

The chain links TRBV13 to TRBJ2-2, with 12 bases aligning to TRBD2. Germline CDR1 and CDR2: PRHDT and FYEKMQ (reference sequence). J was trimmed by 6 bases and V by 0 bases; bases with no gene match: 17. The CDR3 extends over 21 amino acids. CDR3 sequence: CASSLGLKGLAGSRGAGELFF. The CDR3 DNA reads TGTGCCAGCAGCTTAGGCCTGAAAGGACTAGCGGGGTCACGCGGGGCCGGGGAGCTGTTTTTT.

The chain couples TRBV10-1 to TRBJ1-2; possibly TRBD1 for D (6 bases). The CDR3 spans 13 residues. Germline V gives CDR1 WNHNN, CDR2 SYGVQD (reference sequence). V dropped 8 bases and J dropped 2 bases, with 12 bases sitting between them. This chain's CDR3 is CASSQGRNYGYTF. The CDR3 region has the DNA TGCGCCAGCTCACAGGGTCGAAACTATGGCTACACCTTC.

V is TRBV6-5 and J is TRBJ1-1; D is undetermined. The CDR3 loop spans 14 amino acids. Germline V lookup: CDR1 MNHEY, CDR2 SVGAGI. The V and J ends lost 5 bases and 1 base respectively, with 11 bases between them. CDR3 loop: CASSPYLGNTEAFF. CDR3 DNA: TGTGCCAGCAGTCCGTATCTAGGGAACACTGAAGCTTTCTTT.

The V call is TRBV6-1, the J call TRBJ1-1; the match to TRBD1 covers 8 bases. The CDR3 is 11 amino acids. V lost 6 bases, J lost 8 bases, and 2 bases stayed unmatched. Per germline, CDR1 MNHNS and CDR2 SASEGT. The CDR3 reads CASSWTGEAFF. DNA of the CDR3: TGTGCCAGCAGCTGGACAGGGGAAGCTTTCTTT.

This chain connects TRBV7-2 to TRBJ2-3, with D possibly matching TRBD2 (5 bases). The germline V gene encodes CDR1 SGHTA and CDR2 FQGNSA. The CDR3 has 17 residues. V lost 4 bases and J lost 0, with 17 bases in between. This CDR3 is CASSSRGSTTSTDTQYF. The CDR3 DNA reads TGTGCCAGCAGCTCCCGGGGATCCACTACTAGCACAGATACGCAGTATTTT.

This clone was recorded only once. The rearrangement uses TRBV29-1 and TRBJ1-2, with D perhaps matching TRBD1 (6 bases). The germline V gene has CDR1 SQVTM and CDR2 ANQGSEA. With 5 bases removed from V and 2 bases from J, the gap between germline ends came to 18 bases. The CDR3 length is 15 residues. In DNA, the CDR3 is TGCAGCGTTCGAACCAGGGGCGAGGGAAACTATGGCTACACCTTC. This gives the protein CSVRTRGEGNYGYTF.

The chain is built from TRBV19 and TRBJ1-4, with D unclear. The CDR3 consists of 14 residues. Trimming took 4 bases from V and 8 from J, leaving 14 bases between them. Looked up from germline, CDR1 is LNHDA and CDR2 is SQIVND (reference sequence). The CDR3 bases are TGTGCCAGTAGTAATTCTCTGGGAGCGGAAAAACTGTTTTTT. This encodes CASSNSLGAEKLFF.

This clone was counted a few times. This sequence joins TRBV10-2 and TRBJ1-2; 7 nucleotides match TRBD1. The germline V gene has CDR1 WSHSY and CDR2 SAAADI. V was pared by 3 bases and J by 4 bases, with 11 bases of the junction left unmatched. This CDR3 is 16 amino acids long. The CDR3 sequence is CASSELGGQPFYGYTF. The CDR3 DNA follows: TGCGCCAGCAGTGAACTAGGGGGACAGCCTTTCTATGGCTACACCTTC.

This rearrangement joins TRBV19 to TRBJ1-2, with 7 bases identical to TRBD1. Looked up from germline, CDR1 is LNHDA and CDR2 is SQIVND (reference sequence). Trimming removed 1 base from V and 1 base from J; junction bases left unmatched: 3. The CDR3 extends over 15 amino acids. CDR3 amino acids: CASSIGDSFNYGYTF. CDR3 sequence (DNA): TGTGCCAGTAGTATAGGGGACAGCTTTAACTATGGCTACACCTTC.

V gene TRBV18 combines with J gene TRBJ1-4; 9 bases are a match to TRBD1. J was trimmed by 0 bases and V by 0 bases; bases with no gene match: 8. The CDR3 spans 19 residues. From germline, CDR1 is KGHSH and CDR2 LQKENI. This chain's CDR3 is CASSPPWTGVFATNEKLFF. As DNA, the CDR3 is TGTGCCAGCTCACCACCTTGGACAGGGGTTTTTGCAACTAATGAAAAACTGTTTTTT.

In nucleotides, the CDR3 is TGCGCCAGCAGCTTGGTGCCAGGGTCCGATCAGCCCCAGCATTTT. Translated, it gives CASSLVPGSDQPQHF. The rearrangement uses TRBV5-1 and TRBJ1-5; D possibly corresponds to TRBD1 (5 bases). The CDR3 has 15 residues. From germline, CDR1 is SGHRS and CDR2 YFSETQ. Trimming pared 0 bases from V and 5 bases from J, leaving 12 bases between.

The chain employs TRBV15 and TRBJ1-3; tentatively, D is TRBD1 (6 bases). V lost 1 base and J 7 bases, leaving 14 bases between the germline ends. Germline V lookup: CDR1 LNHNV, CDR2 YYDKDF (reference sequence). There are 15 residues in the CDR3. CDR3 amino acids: CATSRGGQTANTIYF. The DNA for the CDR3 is TGTGCCACCAGCAGAGGTGGACAGACGGCGAACACCATATATTTT.

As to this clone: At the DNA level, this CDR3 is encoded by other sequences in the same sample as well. The CDR3 DNA reads TGTGCCAGCAGTTACTCGCAGGGGAAGGGCTACACCTTC. It translates to CASSYSQGKGYTF. V and J are TRBV6-5 and TRBJ1-2, with D maybe TRBD1 (6 bases). This CDR3 spans 13 amino acids. Germline loops: CDR1 MNHEY, CDR2 SVGAGI. V lost 0 bases, J lost 8 bases, and 10 bases lay in between.

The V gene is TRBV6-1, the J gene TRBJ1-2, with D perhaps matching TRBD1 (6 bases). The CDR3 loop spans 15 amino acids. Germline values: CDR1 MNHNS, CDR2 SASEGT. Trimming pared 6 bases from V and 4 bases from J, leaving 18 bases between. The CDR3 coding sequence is TGTGCCAGCAGATTGGGGGCAGGGTCCGCCTATGGCTACACCTTC. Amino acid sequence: CASRLGAGSAYGYTF.

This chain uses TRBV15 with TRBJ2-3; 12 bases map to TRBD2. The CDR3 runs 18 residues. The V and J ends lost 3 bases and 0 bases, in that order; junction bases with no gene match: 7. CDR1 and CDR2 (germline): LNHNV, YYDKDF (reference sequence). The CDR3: CATSSTSGGTISTDTQYF. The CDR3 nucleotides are TGTGCCACCAGCAGTACTAGCGGGGGGACTATTAGCACAGATACGCAGTATTTT.

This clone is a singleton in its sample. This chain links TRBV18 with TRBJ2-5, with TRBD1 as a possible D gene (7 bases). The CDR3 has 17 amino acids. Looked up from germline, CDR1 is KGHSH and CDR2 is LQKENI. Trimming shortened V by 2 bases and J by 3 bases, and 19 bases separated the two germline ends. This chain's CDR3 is CASSPGEDRSWEETQYF. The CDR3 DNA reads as TGTGCCAGCTCACCAGGGGAGGACAGGTCCTGGGAAGAGACCCAGTACTTC.

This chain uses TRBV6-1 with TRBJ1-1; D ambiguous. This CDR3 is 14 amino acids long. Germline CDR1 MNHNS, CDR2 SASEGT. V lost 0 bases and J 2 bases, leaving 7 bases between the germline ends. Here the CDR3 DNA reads TGTGCCAGCAGTGAAGCGCTTAGAAACACTGAAGCTTTCTTT. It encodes CASSEALRNTEAFF.

CDR3 in DNA: TGCGCCAGCAGTGAGCCAGGGGCACACACCATATATTTT. Protein product: CASSEPGAHTIYF. The chain recombines TRBV10-2 with TRBJ1-3, with a tentative D call TRBD1 (6 bases). The CDR3 extends over 13 amino acids. The germline V gene has CDR1 WSHSY and CDR2 SAAADI. Trimming stripped 2 bases from V and 8 bases from J, with 10 bases between.

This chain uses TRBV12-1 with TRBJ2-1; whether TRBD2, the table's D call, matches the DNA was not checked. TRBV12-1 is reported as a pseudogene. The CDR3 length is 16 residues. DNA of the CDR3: TGTGCCAGCAGCTTTTACGGGACTAGGCAATACAATGAGCAGTTCTTC. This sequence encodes CASSFYGTRQYNEQFF.

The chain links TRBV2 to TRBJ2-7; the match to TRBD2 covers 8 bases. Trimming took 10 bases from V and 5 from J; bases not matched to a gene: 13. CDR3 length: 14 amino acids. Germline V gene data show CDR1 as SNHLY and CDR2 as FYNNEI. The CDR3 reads CATSSGGGFDEQYF. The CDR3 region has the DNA TGTGCCACCTCGTCCGGGGGGGGATTTGACGAGCAGTACTTC.

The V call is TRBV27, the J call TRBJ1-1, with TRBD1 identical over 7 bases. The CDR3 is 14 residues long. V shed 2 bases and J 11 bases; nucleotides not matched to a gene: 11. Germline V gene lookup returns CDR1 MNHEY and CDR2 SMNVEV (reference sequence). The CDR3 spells CASSLSPDRVRAFF. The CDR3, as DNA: TGTGCCAGCAGTTTAAGCCCCGACAGGGTGCGGGCTTTCTTT.

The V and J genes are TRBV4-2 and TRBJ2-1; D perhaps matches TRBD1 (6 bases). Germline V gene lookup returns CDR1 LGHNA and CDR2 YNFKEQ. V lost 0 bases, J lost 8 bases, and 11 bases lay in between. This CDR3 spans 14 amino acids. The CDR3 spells CASSQDNRADEQFF. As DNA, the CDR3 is TGTGCCAGCAGCCAAGACAACAGGGCAGATGAGCAGTTCTTC.

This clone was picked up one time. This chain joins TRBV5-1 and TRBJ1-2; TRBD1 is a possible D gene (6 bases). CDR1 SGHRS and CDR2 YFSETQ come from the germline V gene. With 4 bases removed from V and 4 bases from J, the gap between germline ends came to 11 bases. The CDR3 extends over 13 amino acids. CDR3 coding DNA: TGCGCCAGCAGCCAGGACAGCTTCTATGGCTACACCTTC. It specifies CASSQDSFYGYTF.

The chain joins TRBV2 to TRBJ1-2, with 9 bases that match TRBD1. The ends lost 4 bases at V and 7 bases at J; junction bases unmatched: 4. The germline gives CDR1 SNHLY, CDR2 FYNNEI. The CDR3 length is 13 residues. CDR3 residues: CASSVGQGSGYTF. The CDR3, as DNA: TGTGCCAGCAGTGTCGGACAGGGGAGTGGCTACACCTTC.

CDR3 DNA: TGTGCCAGCAGCGTAGAGCCGGGCAGGGGCACAGATACGCAGTATTTT. It codes for CASSVEPGRGTDTQYF. This chain joins TRBV9 and TRBJ2-3; D perhaps matches TRBD1 (5 bases). The CDR3 contains 16 residues. The germline V and J ends were trimmed by 0 bases and 1 base, with 12 bases remaining between them. Germline CDR1 and CDR2: SGDLS and YYNGEE.